This T cell receptor (beta chain) was recovered during a study of monozygotic twins with cystic fibrosis. Remarks on this clone: Its antigen remains unidentified.

V dropped 6 bases and J dropped 2 bases, with 13 bases sitting between them. The germline gives CDR1 SGHVS, CDR2 FQNEAQ. The CDR3 has 14 residues. Clones were sequenced by immunoSEQ multiplex PCR, and TCRdb holds only the in-frame ones, with some missing. The repertoire consists of 30,000 to 35,000 clones, with about 96% occurring once and the leading ten covering 0.17%. Findings of the study overall: Monozygotic CF twin pairs shared significantly more nucleotide-identical clonotypes than unrelated CF individuals did. V usage most resembled the co-twin in 13 of 16 pairs. In this small cohort, shared CDR3 numbers showed no association with age, concordance or disease severity.

The chain combines TRBV7-8 with TRBJ1-1; D unclear. The origin of this receptor is a girl aged 2 to 9 with cystic fibrosis. The sequenced sample was blood. In nucleotides, the CDR3 is TGTGCCAGCAGACCTAGACGGGGAAACACTGAAGCTTTCTTT. Its translation is CASRPRRGNTEAFF.